These 27 T cell receptor beta chains were sequenced from one sample in a study of T-cell reconstitution after alpha-beta-depleted transplantation in children. Preparation of the TCRbeta library involved a method that used unique molecular identifiers. One entry per CDR3 protein results from TCRdb running MiXCR on the PCR reads. The sample lists fewer than 450,000 distinct CDR3 sequences; 16% were seen once. Sequencing used PBMCs, mostly from graft donor cells, obtained 360 days after TCRalphabeta/CD19-depleted stem cell transplant. The origin of the receptors is a male patient aged 2 to 9 who had a stem cell transplant for acute lymphoblastic leukemia, so the T cells may come from the graft donor.

Only a few counts were recorded for this clonotype. This chain connects TRBV5-1 to TRBJ2-3; D remains unclear. There are 14 residues in the CDR3. The V gene's germline CDR1 is SGHRS and CDR2 YFSETQ. V was clipped by 3 bases and J by 4 bases, with 12 bases between them. CDR3 region: CASSSRWAADTQYF. Here the CDR3 DNA reads TGCGCCAGCAGCTCCCGGTGGGCGGCAGATACGCAGTATTTT.

This rearrangement joins TRBV29-1 to TRBJ2-3; unclear D gene. The germline gives CDR1 SQVTM, CDR2 ANQGSEA. Trimming shortened V by 5 bases and J by 2 bases, and 11 bases separated the two germline ends. The length of the CDR3 is 13 residues. CDR3 nucleotides: TGCAGCGTTTTAGGCAGGTCCACAGATACGCAGTATTTT. Translation: CSVLGRSTDTQYF.

This clonotype was recorded once. The J gene is TRBJ2-3, the V gene TRBV7-3; D call uncertain. The germline gives CDR1 SGHTA, CDR2 FQGTGA. This CDR3 is built from 12 residues. Between the trimmed V and J ends, which lost 4 bases and 6 bases, there was a span of 8 bases. This chain's CDR3 is CASSSPGDTQYF. CDR3 nucleotide sequence: TGTGCCAGCAGCTCCCCTGGGGATACGCAGTATTTT.

This clonotype showed up just a few times. The chain combines TRBV20-1 with TRBJ1-5; tentatively, D is TRBD1 (5 bases). Trimming cost V 4 bases and J 1 base, with 14 bases left between them. Germline assignment: CDR1 DFQATT and CDR2 SNEGSKA (reference sequence). CDR3 length equals 15 residues. CDR3 DNA sequence: TGCAGTGCTACCTTCAGGGAACCCAGCAATCAGCCCCAGCATTTT. Translation gives CSATFREPSNQPQHF.

Only a few counts were recorded for this clonotype. This chain's CDR3 is CASSQDPAPGISQETQYF. CDR3 sequence (DNA): TGCGCCAGCAGCCAAGATCCTGCCCCAGGGATCTCACAAGAGACCCAGTACTTC. The chain recombines TRBV4-3 with TRBJ2-5, with a possible D match to TRBD1 (5 bases). Germline CDR1 reads LGHNA; CDR2 reads YSLEER. Trimming removed 0 bases at V and 2 bases at J, with 19 bases between. The CDR3 extends over 18 amino acids.

V is TRBV27 and J is TRBJ1-6, with a weak D call TRBD1 (5 bases). Trimming left V 2 bases short and J 11 bases short, with 7 bases between. This CDR3 contains 12 residues. Looked up from germline, CDR1 is MNHEY and CDR2 is SMNVEV (reference sequence). CDR3 coding DNA: TGTGCCAGCAGTTTAATGGGGGCACCCCTCCACTTT. This encodes CASSLMGAPLHF.

There are a few counts of this clonotype. The rearrangement joins TRBV27 to TRBJ1-1; 7 bases agree with TRBD1. V lost 0 bases, J lost 1 base, and 2 bases stayed unmatched. In germline, CDR1 is MNHEY, CDR2 SMNVEV (reference sequence). This CDR3 contains 15 residues. CDR3 sequence reads: CASSLSGTENTEAFF. The CDR3 DNA sequence: TGTGCCAGCAGTTTATCCGGGACAGAGAACACTGAAGCTTTCTTT.

V usage is TRBV12-3 or TRBV12-4 and J usage is TRBJ1-1, with 9 bases aligning to TRBD1. The V segment lost 6 bases and the J segment 0 bases; nucleotides outside the gene matches: 2. CDR3 length: 14 amino acids. The CDR3 reads CASSDRGMNTEAFF. CDR3 coding DNA: TGTGCCAGCAGCGACAGGGGGATGAACACTGAAGCTTTCTTT.

This clonotype was seen a handful of times. This chain links TRBV5-1 with TRBJ1-1; 9 bases map to TRBD1. CDR3 length equals 15 residues. In germline, CDR1 is SGHRS, CDR2 YFSETQ. With V trimmed by 3 bases and J by 0 bases, 3 bases remained unmatched. CDR3 DNA: TGCGCCAGCAGCTCCGGACAGGGGATGAACACTGAAGCTTTCTTT. This codes for CASSSGQGMNTEAFF.

This clonotype was counted many times. The chain links TRBV27 to TRBJ2-7; 9 bases are a match to TRBD1. The CDR3 covers 19 residues. CDR1 and CDR2 from the germline V gene are MNHEY and SMNVEV (reference sequence). The junction had 20 bases not matched to a gene; V was cut back by 6 bases and J by 2 bases. The CDR3 reads CASRQKLVFRDRDPYEQYF. The CDR3 region has the DNA TGTGCCAGCAGACAAAAGTTGGTATTCCGGGACAGGGACCCCTACGAGCAGTACTTC.

A word on this clonotype: Since a much larger clone is just one base distant, this may be a read error. The chain is built from TRBV5-1 and TRBJ2-2; D is undetermined. The germline V gene has CDR1 SGHRS and CDR2 YFSETQ. CDR3 size: 15 residues. CDR3 in DNA: TGCGCCGGCAGCTTGGTCCCGTGGGGCACCGGGGAGCTGTTTTTT. Its translation: CAGSLVPWGTGELFF.

The chain recombines TRBV4-1 with TRBJ2-3; no firm D call. V was cut by 5 bases and J by 2 bases, with 11 bases left in between. The CDR3 extends over 14 amino acids. Germline CDR1 reads MGHRA; CDR2 reads YSYEKL. The CDR3 reads CASSSRLITDTQYF. CDR3 coding DNA: TGCGCCAGCAGCAGCCGGCTTATCACAGATACGCAGTATTTT.

This clonotype was detected only a few times. The CDR3 DNA follows: TGCGCCAGCAGCCAAGATCAGGGGGCCGCCTACAATGAGCAGTTCTTC. This gives the protein CASSQDQGAAYNEQFF. V usage is TRBV4-3 and J usage is TRBJ2-1; 8 bases match TRBD1. This CDR3 comprises 16 residues. The J segment lost 2 bases and the V segment lost 0 bases, leaving 3 bases of the junction unmatched. In germline, CDR1 is LGHNA, CDR2 YSLEER.

The rearrangement uses TRBV3-1 and TRBJ2-2; the D is unclear. Trimming shortened V by 0 bases and J by 3 bases, and 5 bases separated the two germline ends. This CDR3 is built from 14 residues. Germline V CDR1 and CDR2: LGHDT, YNNKEL (reference sequence). CDR3 in amino acids: CASSQEVYTGELFF. The CDR3, as DNA: TGTGCCAGCAGCCAAGAGGTCTACACCGGGGAGCTGTTTTTT.

The chain combines TRBV12-3 or TRBV12-4 with TRBJ2-5, with a weak D call TRBD2 (6 bases). V lost 1 base and J lost 0, with 12 bases in between. The CDR3 contains 16 residues. This CDR3 is CASSLGGVADQETQYF. The CDR3 region has the DNA TGTGCCAGCAGTTTAGGCGGGGTAGCGGACCAAGAGACCCAGTACTTC.

The chain combines TRBV9 with TRBJ2-1; 8 bases map to TRBD1. Unmatched junction bases numbered 7, after V lost 1 base and J lost 4 bases. CDR1 is SGDLS and CDR2 is YYNGEE in the germline V gene. This CDR3 contains 16 residues. This CDR3 is CASSVRGDRSYNEQFF. The CDR3, as DNA: TGTGCCAGCAGCGTAAGAGGGGACAGGTCTTACAATGAGCAGTTCTTC. The complete variable domain, with remaining parts taken from reference TRBV9 and TRBJ2-1, reads DSGVTQTPKHLITATGQRVTLRCSPRSGDLSVYWYQQSLDQGLQFLIQYYNGEERAKGNILERFSAQQFPDLHSELNLSSLELGDSALYFCASSVRGDRSYNEQFFGPGTRLTVL.

This clonotype has ten or more counts. This chain links TRBV7-2 with TRBJ2-5; 7 bases map to TRBD1. CDR1 is SGHTA and CDR2 is FQGNSA in the germline V gene. CDR3 length: 13 residues. V was pared by 5 bases and J by 5 bases, with 5 bases of the junction left unmatched. DNA for the CDR3: TGTGCCAGCAGCGTGACAGGGTTGGAGACCCAGTACTTC. Amino acids: CASSVTGLETQYF.

The chain couples TRBV3-1 to TRBJ1-2; D unresolved. Trimming cost V 3 bases and J 3 bases, with 8 bases left between them. This CDR3 contains 13 residues. The germline V gene encodes CDR1 LGHDT and CDR2 YNNKEL (reference sequence). CDR3 loop: CASSQQVYYGYTF. The CDR3 region has the DNA TGTGCCAGCAGCCAGCAGGTTTACTATGGCTACACCTTC.

This chain connects TRBV16 to TRBJ2-7; 9 bases align to TRBD2. The germline V gene has CDR1 KGHSY and CDR2 FQNENV. The CDR3 runs to 16 residues. With 0 bases clipped from V and 5 bases from J, the junction kept 8 bases outside the gene matches. The CDR3: CASSQSGGRAWDEQYF. The CDR3 region has the DNA TGTGCCAGCAGCCAATCGGGCGGGAGGGCCTGGGACGAGCAGTACTTC.

The chain joins TRBV7-2 to TRBJ2-7; 7 nucleotides agree with TRBD2. The J segment lost 7 bases and the V segment lost 1 base, leaving 13 bases of the junction unmatched. The CDR3 is 16 residues long. Germline V lookup: CDR1 SGHTA, CDR2 FQGNSA. CDR3 protein: CASSLELLADLREQYF. CDR3 in DNA: TGTGCCAGCAGCTTAGAGCTCCTAGCGGATCTACGGGAGCAGTACTTC.

This clonotype has a handful of counts. The chain employs TRBV20-1 and TRBJ2-1, with 8 bases aligning to TRBD2. This CDR3 comprises 21 residues. The germline CDR1 and CDR2 sequences are DFQATT and SNEGSKA (reference sequence). The trim removed 5 bases at V and 0 bases at J, leaving 24 bases unmatched. In DNA form, the CDR3 reads TGCAGTGCTGATTGTTCTAGCGGGCGGGAGGTTTTTGGGTGCTCCTACAATGAGCAGTTCTTC. Its translation: CSADCSSGREVFGCSYNEQFF.

This clonotype was detected a few times. J is TRBJ2-3 and V is TRBV7-6; the D is unclear. V lost 0 bases and J 5 bases, leaving 6 bases between the germline ends. The CDR3 runs 13 residues. Germline V CDR1 and CDR2: SGHVS, FNYEAQ. The CDR3, as DNA: TGTGCCAGCAGCTTAGCCCAGAAAGATACGCAGTATTTT. It is translated as CASSLAQKDTQYF.

This clonotype was observed a handful of times. This chain joins TRBV10-3 and TRBJ2-7, with 7 bases identical to TRBD2. The germline V gene encodes CDR1 ENHRY and CDR2 SYGVKD. This CDR3 has 16 residues. V lost 2 bases and J lost 5; bases outside the gene matches: 12. CDR3 amino acids: CAISEDSGTIPDEQYF. The CDR3 coding sequence is TGTGCCATCAGTGAGGATTCGGGGACTATACCAGACGAGCAGTACTTC.

This clonotype was seen a handful of times. The J gene is TRBJ2-7, the V gene TRBV5-5; 7 bases line up with TRBD2. The CDR3 extends over 14 amino acids. Germline V gene sequence: CDR1 SGHKS, CDR2 YYEKEE (reference sequence). Trimming took 3 bases from V and 3 from J; bases not matched to a gene: 6. Written as DNA, the CDR3 is TGTGCCAGCAGCTGGGCTAGCGGCGACTACGAGCAGTACTTC. This translates into CASSWASGDYEQYF.

This clonotype occurred a few times. V usage is TRBV29-1 and J usage is TRBJ2-5; a possible D gene is TRBD1 (6 bases). The CDR3 contains 13 residues. The V end was cut by 1 base, the J end by 3 bases, with 9 bases between. In germline, CDR1 is SQVTM, CDR2 ANQGSEA. The CDR3 is CSVEGTAEETQYF. DNA of the CDR3: TGCAGCGTTGAAGGGACAGCCGAAGAGACCCAGTACTTC. Using reference TRBV29-1 and TRBJ2-5 for the parts outside the CDR3, the full variable domain is SAVISQKPSRDICQRGTSLTIQCQVDSQVTMMFWYRQQPGQSLTLIATANQGSEATYESGFVIDKFPISRPNLTFSTLTVSNMSPEDSSIYLCSVEGTAEETQYFGPGTRLLVL.

In its sample, this clonotype was seen many times. The chain couples TRBV5-1 to TRBJ2-2; D is uncertain. Germline V gene lookup returns CDR1 SGHRS and CDR2 YFSETQ. There are 15 residues in the CDR3. The ends were cut back, 1 base at V and 7 bases at J, with 14 bases in the middle. The CDR3: CASSLPDPPGGELFF. CDR3 bases: TGCGCCAGCAGCTTGCCGGACCCACCGGGCGGGGAGCTGTTTTTT.

The chain joins TRBV4-1 to TRBJ1-5, with D unresolved. There are 15 residues in the CDR3. Germline V CDR1 and CDR2: MGHRA, YSYEKL. Trimming took off 1 base at V and 7 bases at J, with 14 bases between the two ends. CDR3 bases: TGCGCCAGCAGCCAAGTCGTGAGGCTCGGGCAGCCCCAGCATTTT. It yields the protein CASSQVVRLGQPQHF.